Listed below are T cell receptor beta chains from one sample, sequenced in a study of glioma-infiltrating T cells. One entry per CDR3 protein results from TCRdb running MiXCR on the multiplex PCR reads. The profile covers more than 350,000 distinct CDR3 sequences, with 41% appearing a single time and more than 10% taken by the ten largest. The sequencing sample was made of glioma tissue, nonneoplastic brain tissue, or PBMCs (not recorded which). Receptors originate from a human donor with low-grade glioma or glioblastoma, undergoing nonglioma brain surgery, or in good health (not recorded which). CDR3s include the opening cysteine and the closing phenylalanine or tryptophan.

V | CDR3
TRBV6-2/TRBV6-3 | CATCLRDSSYEQYF
TRBV6-1 | CASNQGYYGYTF
TRBV24-1 | CATSEGGRGRTGELFF
TRBV7-2 | CASSLGTRYNEQFF
TRBV5-1 | CASPGLQETQYF
TRBV7-6 | CASSLGTNRLLSTDTQYF
TRBV7-3 | CASSLKGDYGYTF
TRBV11-2 | CASSLDFTYEQYF
TRBV20-1 | CSADSTGYTEAFF
TRBV28 | CASSPGWGYQPQHF
TRBV18 | CASSPPSQQETQYF
TRBV28 | CATSRLFEPEAQHF
TRBV2 | CASSEQGLNYEQYF
TRBV11-2 | CASSLERGPTYEQCF
TRBV7-9 | CASSTTMDWGYEQYF
TRBV20-1 | CSARRSGDSYNEQFF
TRBV4-1 | CASSQRLAGVYEQYF
TRBV7-9 | CASSLQRQGNTIYF
TRBV20-1 | CSARGRWLSSYNEQFF
TRBV4-2 | CASSRTGTGVYEQYF